This T cell receptor beta chain stems from a study of blood T cell repertoires in COVID-19. As for the study in general: There were acute and convalescent COVID-19 samples, and they came from the United States, Italy and Spain.

The V end lost 4 bases, the J end lost 7 bases, and 11 bases lay between the germline ends. CDR1 and CDR2 from the germline V gene are LGHNA and YNFKEQ. This CDR3 spans 13 amino acids. Study processing details: Estimation of nucleated cell counts relied on the amplification of reference gene primers. The repertoire was sequenced with immunoSEQ multiplex PCR; TCRdb's copy has only in-frame clones and lacks some. V, J and clone size reflect that table, while D and trimming were determined from the DNA. Of 200,000 or so clones listed, 79% are singletons. The genes are TRBV4-2 and TRBJ2-4; D might be TRBD2 (5 bases). The TCR originated in a man between 60 and 70 years old with active or convalescent COVID-19. The sequencing input was peripheral blood. CDR3 sequence: CASSRSGSNIQYF. CDR3 in DNA: TGTGCCAGCAGCCGCTCGGGATCGAACATTCAGTACTTC.